These T cell receptor beta chains were read from a single sample in a study of PD-1 blockade in classical Hodgkin lymphoma. Some clones are missing from TCRdb's copy, which holds only in-frame ones; the method was immunoSEQ multiplex PCR. The repertoire holds 29,000 or so clones, with less than 80% as singletons. Sequencing was performed on peripheral blood mononuclear cells (PBMCs), taken before the second cycle of nivolumab. These receptors all come from a human donor with classical Hodgkin lymphoma. Each CDR3 is given with its conserved first and last residue. D genes are given only for firm matches. Only part of the rows carry a size: once, few, many, or a class if the clone is expanded.

V gene	clone size	J gene	D gene	CDR3 protein	CDR3 DNA
TRBV6-5	few	TRBJ1-2	TRBD1	CASSSGQLYGYTF	TGTGCCAGCAGTTCGGGACAGCTCTATGGCTACACCTTC
TRBV4-1	-	TRBJ2-3	-	CASSQDRGGRDTQYF	TGCGCCAGCAGCCAAGATAGGGGGGGCCGGGATACGCAGTATTTT
TRBV19	once	TRBJ2-2	-	CASSMGPGELFF	TGTGCCAGTAGTATGGGCCCCGGGGAGCTGTTTTTT
TRBV19	-	TRBJ1-5	-	CASSIGNRDWGNQPQHF	TGTGCCAGTAGTATCGGGAACAGGGATTGGGGCAATCAGCCCCAGCATTTT
TRBV7-3	few	TRBJ2-1	-	CASSLLRTEGRGNEQFF	TGTGCCAGCAGCCTACTTAGGACGGAGGGAAGAGGGAATGAGCAGTTCTTC
TRBV15	-	TRBJ2-4	-	CATSREGVAKNIQYF	TGTGCCACCAGCAGAGAGGGGGTGGCCAAAAACATTCAGTACTTC
TRBV5-4	few	TRBJ1-2	-	CASSREQGGSEGYTF	TGTGCCAGCAGTCGCGAACAGGGAGGAAGTGAAGGCTACACCTTC
TRBV15	-	TRBJ2-2	-	CATQRQYTGELFF	TGTGCCACGCAGAGGCAGTACACCGGGGAGCTGTTTTTT
TRBV4-1	few	TRBJ1-3	-	CASSQVQGNTIYF	TGCGCCAGCAGCCAAGTACAGGGAAACACCATATATTTT
TRBV30	-	TRBJ2-5	TRBD1	CAWRDRETQYF	TGTGCCTGGAGGGACAGGGAGACCCAGTACTTC
TRBV11-2	-	TRBJ1-6	-	CASSLTGTNSPLHF	TGTGCCAGCAGCTTAACAGGGACTAATTCACCCCTCCACTTT
TRBV27	-	TRBJ2-1	-	CASSFYNEQFF	TGTGCCAGCAGTTTCTACAATGAGCAGTTCTTC
TRBV7-9	medium-sized	TRBJ2-7	TRBD1	CASSLGEGAQGYEQYF	TGTGCCAGCAGCTTAGGTGAGGGGGCGCAGGGCTACGAGCAGTACTTC
TRBV7-7	-	TRBJ1-5	-	CASSLGGEHARSNQPQHF	TGTGCTAGCAGCTTAGGGGGAGAGCACGCGCGTAGCAATCAGCCCCAGCATTTT
TRBV7-9	few	TRBJ1-6	-	CASSLRDSPLHF	TGTGCCAGCAGCTTGCGGGACTCACCCCTCCACTTT
TRBV12-5	-	TRBJ2-3	-	CASGLGGADTQYF	TGTGCTAGTGGTTTGGGGGGCGCAGATACGCAGTATTTT
TRBV7-9	medium-sized	TRBJ1-1	-	CASSPPGTRIRDTEAFF	TGTGCCAGCAGCCCTCCGGGAACCAGGATAAGGGATACTGAAGCTTTCTTT
TRBV12-5	-	TRBJ2-6	-	CASGLIPGPRLYSGANVLTF	TGTGCTAGTGGTTTGATCCCGGGCCCGAGACTCTACTCTGGGGCCAACGTCCTGACTTTC
TRBV4-1	once	TRBJ1-1	TRBD1	CASRIIGTATPEAFF	TGCGCCAGCAGGATTATAGGGACAGCCACCCCTGAAGCTTTCTTT
TRBV2	-	TRBJ2-7	TRBD1	CASTRTGTLYEQYF	TGTGCCAGCACCCGGACAGGAACCCTCTACGAGCAGTACTTC
TRBV11-2	-	TRBJ1-2	-	CASSLGPLEYGYTF	TGTGCCAGCAGCTTAGGACCTTTGGAGTATGGCTACACCTTC
TRBV10-3	once	TRBJ2-7	-	CAISTGSYEQYF	TGTGCCATCAGTACAGGGTCCTACGAGCAGTACTTC
TRBV6-5	-	TRBJ1-2	TRBD1	CASSPSSTGLYGYTF	TGTGCCAGCAGTCCGAGCTCGACAGGGCTCTATGGCTACACCTTC
TRBV11-3	medium-sized	TRBJ2-1	TRBD1	CASSLTGEHEQFF	TGTGCCAGCAGCCTAACAGGGGAGCATGAGCAGTTCTTC
TRBV6-6	-	TRBJ2-5	-	CASGASLGQGTQYF	TGTGCCAGCGGGGCTAGCTTGGGTCAAGGGACCCAGTACTTC
TRBV4-3	-	TRBJ1-6	TRBD1	CASSQTRDRGSPLHF	TGCGCCAGCAGCCAAACCCGGGACAGGGGTTCACCCCTCCACTTT